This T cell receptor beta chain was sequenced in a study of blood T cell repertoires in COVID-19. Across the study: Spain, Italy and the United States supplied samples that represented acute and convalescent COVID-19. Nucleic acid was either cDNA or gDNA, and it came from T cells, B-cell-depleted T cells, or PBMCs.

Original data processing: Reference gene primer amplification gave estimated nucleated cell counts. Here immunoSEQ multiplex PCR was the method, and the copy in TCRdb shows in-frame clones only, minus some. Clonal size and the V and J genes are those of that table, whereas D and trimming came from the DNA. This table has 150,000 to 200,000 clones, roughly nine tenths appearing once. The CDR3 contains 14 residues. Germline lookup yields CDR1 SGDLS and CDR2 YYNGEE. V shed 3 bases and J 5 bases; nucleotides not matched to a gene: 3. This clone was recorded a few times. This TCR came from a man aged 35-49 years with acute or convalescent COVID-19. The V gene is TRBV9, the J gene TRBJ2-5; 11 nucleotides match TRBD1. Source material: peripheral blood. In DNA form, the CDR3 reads TGTGCCAGCAGCGCCCGGGACAGGGGGGAGACCCAGTACTTC. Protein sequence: CASSARDRGETQYF.